One sample yielded the 21 T cell receptor beta chains listed below, sequenced in a study of blood T cell repertoires in COVID-19. Some clones are missing from TCRdb's copy, which holds only in-frame ones; the method was immunoSEQ multiplex PCR. The data hold 400,000 to 450,000 clones, with around 91% observed a single time. Input material: PBMCs or T cells enriched from blood (not recorded which). These receptor sequences come from a man between 18 and 29 years old who had recovered from COVID-19.

The chain carries TRBV27 and TRBJ2-2; D is perhaps TRBD1 (6 bases). CDR1 is MNHEY, CDR2 SMNVEV, per germline (reference sequence). Trimming left V 3 bases short and J 1 base short, with 9 bases between. This CDR3 is built from 15 residues. CDR3 in amino acids: CASSLVDRNTGELFF. Written as DNA, the CDR3 is TGTGCCAGCAGTTTGGTGGACAGGAACACCGGGGAGCTGTTTTTT.

This chain links TRBV3-1 (or the pseudogene TRBV3-2) with TRBJ2-7, with TRBD2 matching 11 bases. In germline, CDR1 is LGHDT, CDR2 YNNKEL (reference sequence). The CDR3 is 15 amino acids. V dropped 4 bases and J dropped 6; count of bases not matched to a gene: 8. CDR3 protein: CASSPIAGGPVEQYF. DNA of the CDR3: TGTGCCAGCAGCCCAATAGCGGGAGGGCCTGTCGAGCAGTACTTC.

The chain is built from TRBV14 and TRBJ2-3; tentatively, D is TRBD2 (6 bases). The germline V gene has CDR1 SGHDN and CDR2 FVKESK. V was shortened by 4 bases and J by 0 bases, with 14 bases between the two germline ends. The CDR3 has 16 residues. DNA of the CDR3: TGTGCCAGCAGCCTCCAAGCGGGTCCTAGCACAGATACGCAGTATTTT. Translated, it gives CASSLQAGPSTDTQYF.

The chain recombines TRBV7-9 with TRBJ2-1; possibly TRBD2 for D (5 bases). The CDR3 has 16 residues. CDR1 is SEHNR and CDR2 is FQNEAQ in the germline V gene (reference sequence). V shed 4 bases and J shed 0 bases, with 13 bases lying between them. CDR3 protein: CASSSLLGSSYNEQFF. In DNA, the CDR3 is TGTGCCAGCAGCTCCCTATTAGGGAGCTCCTACAATGAGCAGTTCTTC.

This chain connects TRBV9 to TRBJ2-6, with 7 bases lining up with TRBD1. CDR1 and CDR2 from the germline V gene are SGDLS and YYNGEE. V was clipped by 0 bases and J by 4 bases; unmatched bases: 10. The CDR3 runs to 18 residues. Here the CDR3 reads CASSVEGQVSLGANVLTF. Here the CDR3 DNA reads TGTGCCAGCAGCGTAGAAGGACAGGTATCGTTGGGGGCCAACGTCCTGACTTTC.

The V gene is TRBV12-3 or TRBV12-4, the J gene TRBJ2-2, with no clear D. The V end was cut by 3 bases, the J end by 7 bases, with 3 bases between. The CDR3 has 11 amino acids. The DNA for the CDR3 is TGTGCCAGCAGTTTTTACGGGGAGCTGTTTTTT. Translating gives CASSFYGELFF.

The genes are TRBV5-1 and TRBJ2-3; TRBD2 aligns across 9 bases. V lost 3 bases, J lost 3 bases, and 8 bases stayed unmatched. Germline-derived CDR1 and CDR2 are SGHRS and YFSETQ. The CDR3 consists of 16 residues. The CDR3 coding sequence is TGCGCCAGCAGCTACGGGGCGGGAGGGCCGACAGATACGCAGTATTTT. Its protein is CASSYGAGGPTDTQYF.

The chain couples TRBV6-5 to TRBJ1-2; 9 nucleotides agree with TRBD1. After removal of 6 bases from V and 7 bases from J, the junction contained 6 bases not matched to a gene. Germline V gene lookup returns CDR1 MNHEY and CDR2 SVGAGI. This CDR3 contains 13 residues. CDR3 residues: CASSDRGFGGYTF. The DNA for the CDR3 is TGTGCCAGCAGCGACAGGGGGTTTGGTGGCTACACCTTC.

This clone is a singleton in its sample. The CDR3 is CSALNEKLFF. Written as DNA, the CDR3 is TGCAGCGCCCTAAATGAAAAACTGTTTTTT. The rearrangement uses TRBV29-1 and TRBJ1-4, with no clear D. V lost 7 bases and J lost 5, with 5 bases in between. In germline, CDR1 is SQVTM, CDR2 ANQGSEA. The CDR3 contains 10 residues.

This clone occurred a few times. The chain recombines TRBV5-1 with TRBJ1-3, with a tentative D call TRBD1 (5 bases). Germline V gene data show CDR1 as SGHRS and CDR2 as YFSETQ. This CDR3 has 14 amino acids. The V end lost 4 bases, the J end lost 0 bases, and 8 bases lay between the germline ends. This chain's CDR3 is CASSGASSGNTIYF. DNA for the CDR3: TGCGCCAGCAGCGGGGCTAGCTCTGGAAACACCATATATTTT.

The J gene is TRBJ1-5, the V gene TRBV2; no reliable D call. This CDR3 has 15 amino acids. Germline CDR1 is SNHLY and CDR2 is FYNNEI. Deletions cut 0 bases from V and 4 bases from J, with 10 bases between. In DNA form, the CDR3 reads TGTGCCAGCAGTGAAGCGGTACGGGGAAATCAGCCCCAGCATTTT. This translates into CASSEAVRGNQPQHF.

The chain has TRBV11-2 and TRBJ1-1; 7 bases fit TRBD1. This CDR3 has 17 amino acids. The germline CDR1 and CDR2 sequences are SGHAT and FQNNGV. With V trimmed by 4 bases and J by 0 bases, 11 bases remained unmatched. The CDR3 protein is CASSSITRDSMNTEAFF. In nucleotides, the CDR3 is TGTGCCAGCAGCTCTATTACGCGGGACAGCATGAACACTGAAGCTTTCTTT.

CDR3 sequence reads: CATSSGDYTNEQYF. The CDR3 DNA is TGTGCCACCAGCTCCGGGGACTATACTAACGAGCAGTACTTC. The rearrangement joins TRBV15 to TRBJ2-7; 7 bases fit TRBD2. The CDR3 sequence is 14 residues long. Germline CDR1 and CDR2: LNHNV and YYDKDF (reference sequence). V shed 5 bases, J shed 5 bases, and the junction held 9 bases outside the gene matches.

J is TRBJ1-4 and V is TRBV10-2; weak D call: TRBD1 (5 bases). The CDR3 extends over 11 amino acids. Trimming removed 2 bases at V and 12 bases at J, with 7 bases between. Germline CDR1 WSHSY, CDR2 SAAADI. The CDR3 nucleotides are TGCGCCAGCAGTGAGAAAGGGGAACTGTTTTTT. Encoded protein: CASSEKGELFF.

This clone has just a few counts. The V gene is TRBV19, the J gene TRBJ1-1; D not certain. With 1 base removed from V and 1 base from J, the gap between germline ends came to 16 bases. This CDR3 has 17 amino acids. Germline-derived CDR1 and CDR2 are LNHDA and SQIVND (reference sequence). CDR3 sequence: CASSIGRQAQWNTEAFF. In nucleotides, the CDR3 is TGTGCCAGTAGTATAGGGCGCCAGGCCCAGTGGAACACTGAAGCTTTCTTT.

The rearrangement links TRBV18 to TRBJ1-1, with a possible D match to TRBD1 (6 bases). Trimming stripped 3 bases from V and 1 base from J, with 9 bases between. The CDR3 runs to 14 residues. Germline CDR1 and CDR2: KGHSH and LQKENI. CDR3 DNA sequence: TGTGCCAGCTCACCCCCAGGGGCGAACACTGAAGCTTTCTTT. Protein: CASSPPGANTEAFF.

V and J are TRBV5-5 and TRBJ1-3; tentatively, D is TRBD1 (5 bases). With 2 bases removed from V and 4 bases from J, the gap between germline ends came to 13 bases. There are 15 residues in the CDR3. Germline lookup yields CDR1 SGHKS and CDR2 YYEKEE (reference sequence). Here the CDR3 DNA reads TGTGCCAGCAGCTTAGAAGGGGCGCGAGGAAACACCATATATTTT. Amino acids: CASSLEGARGNTIYF.

This chain joins TRBV5-1 and TRBJ1-3; tentative D call: TRBD1 (5 bases). Germline lookup yields CDR1 SGHRS and CDR2 YFSETQ. Trimming took 8 bases from V and 0 from J, leaving 15 bases between them. The CDR3 consists of 15 residues. This chain's CDR3 is CARGDSTASGNTIYF. The CDR3 nucleotides read TGCGCCAGGGGTGACTCGACAGCCTCTGGAAACACCATATATTTT.

This clone was recorded once. The chain has TRBV6-5 and TRBJ2-1, with a tentative D call TRBD2 (7 bases). This CDR3 spans 13 amino acids. Trimming left V 8 bases short and J 10 bases short, with 18 bases between. Germline CDR1 MNHEY, CDR2 SVGAGI. The CDR3 region is CASCEGGGLEQFF. DNA of the CDR3: TGTGCCAGCTGCGAGGGCGGGGGCTTGGAGCAGTTCTTC.

J is TRBJ1-1 and V is TRBV11-3, with D unresolved. CDR1 is SGHNT and CDR2 is YENEEA in the germline V gene. The CDR3 runs 13 residues. V was trimmed by 4 bases and J by 5 bases, leaving 11 bases between them. The CDR3 sequence: CASSYGGGTEAFF. The DNA for the CDR3 is TGTGCCAGCAGCTACGGCGGAGGGACTGAAGCTTTCTTT. The complete variable domain, with remaining parts taken from reference TRBV11-3 and TRBJ1-1, reads EAGVVQSPRYKIIEKKQPVAFWCNPISGHNTLYWYLQNLGQGPELLIRYENEEAVDDSQLPKDRFSAERLKGVDSTLKIQPAELGDSAVYLCASSYGGGTEAFFGQGTRLTVV.

The chain couples TRBV28 to TRBJ1-2, with no clear D. This CDR3 is 15 amino acids long. Trimming pared 5 bases from V and 0 bases from J, leaving 13 bases between. The germline V gene has CDR1 MDHEN and CDR2 SYDVKM. In DNA form, the CDR3 reads TGTGCCAGCAGTCCCCTAAGGACTGCTAACTATGGCTACACCTTC. It yields the protein CASSPLRTANYGYTF.